These 4 T cell receptor beta chains came from one sample sequenced in a study of CD8 T cells in Susac syndrome. RNA in amounts of 0.5 to 1 ug was reverse transcribed with random hexamers. TCRdb called the immunoSEQ multiplex PCR reads again in MiXCR, with one record for every CDR3 protein. The sample consists of 150,000 to 200,000 distinct CDR3 sequences, roughly 90% of them appearing once. The specimen sequenced was CD4+ T cells from PBMCs. The receptors derive from a human donor with Susac syndrome.

This chain links TRBV6-1 with TRBJ2-1, with 11 bases lining up with TRBD2. Losses at the gene ends were 3 bases for V and 4 bases for J; bases not matched to a gene: 5. The germline V gene has CDR1 MNHNS and CDR2 SASEGT. The CDR3 totals 16 residues. The CDR3 region has the DNA TGTGCCAGCAGTGATCCGGGACTAGCGGAATACAATGAGCAGTTCTTC. It codes for CASSDPGLAEYNEQFF.

This clonotype was found once. The chain employs TRBV6-5 and TRBJ2-1; TRBD2 matches at 10 bases. V lost 8 bases and J lost 13; bases outside the gene matches: 23. Per the germline V gene, CDR1 is MNHEY and CDR2 is SVGAGI. The length of the CDR3 is 17 residues. This CDR3 is CASVTGMIGAGGARQFF. CDR3 DNA: TGTGCCAGCGTTACAGGGATGATAGGAGCGGGAGGGGCTCGTCAGTTCTTC.

The chain recombines TRBV30 with TRBJ1-2; D is possibly TRBD1 (5 bases). The V end lost 0 bases, the J end lost 4 bases, and 9 bases lay between the germline ends. There are 13 residues in the CDR3. Germline assignment: CDR1 GTSNPN and CDR2 SVGIG (reference sequence). This CDR3 reads CAWSVLGGYGYTF. The CDR3 region has the DNA TGTGCCTGGAGTGTACTCGGGGGCTATGGCTACACCTTC.

This chain links TRBV5-1 with TRBJ2-5, with 9 bases fitting TRBD1. The CDR3 spans 16 residues. The V gene end was trimmed by 6 bases and the J gene end by 4 bases; junction bases not matched to a gene: 13. Germline-derived CDR1 and CDR2 are SGHRS and YFSETQ. CDR3 amino acids: CASNPPGQGGGETQYF. The CDR3 region has the DNA TGCGCCAGCAACCCCCCGGGACAGGGTGGGGGAGAGACCCAGTACTTC.